What follows are 15 T cell receptor beta chains derived from one specimen sequenced in a study of vaccination and CD4 T cells after COVID-19. Sequencing of the DNA from cultured CD4+ T cells was carried out with the Oncomine TCR Beta short-read assay. TCRdb processed the PCR reads anew with MiXCR; each CDR3 protein has one entry. The table has 15,000 or so distinct CDR3 sequences, 45% seen once. No cognate antigen is known for these TCRs. Described treatment: roughly ten-day PBMC culture with coronavirus spike peptide pools or control peptides (ViraFEST assay). Sequencing used CD4+ T cells from blood, cultured in vitro, obtained before SARS-CoV-2 vaccination. The source is a human donor who received a COVID-19 vaccine.

This CDR3 is CAYNGGILAKNIQYF. The CDR3 nucleotides read TGTGCCTATAACGGGGGGATACTTGCCAAAAACATTCAGTACTTC. The V gene is TRBV30, the J gene TRBJ2-4, with TRBD2 matching over 7 bases. The V gene's germline CDR1 is GTSNPN and CDR2 SVGIG (reference sequence). The CDR3 contains 15 residues. The trim removed 7 bases at V and 1 base at J, leaving 10 bases unmatched.

The rearrangement uses TRBV5-1 and TRBJ2-6; 9 bases are shared with TRBD1. The CDR3 length is 17 residues. J gave up 0 bases and V 0 bases, and 1 base lay outside the gene matches. From germline, CDR1 is SGHRS and CDR2 YFSETQ. The CDR3 loop is CASSLVTGGSGANVLTF. In DNA form, the CDR3 reads TGCGCCAGCAGCTTGGTGACAGGGGGCTCTGGGGCCAACGTCCTGACTTTC.

The genes are TRBV5-1 and TRBJ2-3; no clear D. Germline CDR1 and CDR2: SGHRS and YFSETQ. The CDR3 covers 14 residues. The V gene lost 2 bases and the J gene lost 3 bases, with 10 bases spanning the gap. CDR3 DNA sequence: TGCGCCAGCAGCTTTTTCCCCGCAACAGATACGCAGTATTTT. Translating gives CASSFFPATDTQYF.

This clonotype was counted a few times. The chain has TRBV6-1 and TRBJ1-2; D is perhaps TRBD1 (5 bases). The germline V gene encodes CDR1 MNHNS and CDR2 SASEGT. This CDR3 is built from 15 residues. Deletions cut 5 bases from V and 8 bases from J, with 21 bases between. Here the CDR3 reads CASSPLSGLPGGYTF. The CDR3 region has the DNA TGTGCCAGCAGTCCTCTATCGGGGCTGCCAGGCGGCTACACCTTC.

The chain has TRBV7-9 and TRBJ2-3; a possible D gene is TRBD2 (7 bases). The CDR3 covers 15 residues. Looked up from germline, CDR1 is SEHNR and CDR2 is FQNEAQ (reference sequence). Between the trimmed V and J ends, which lost 0 bases and 2 bases, there was a span of 9 bases. CDR3: CASSLARGLTDTQYF. The DNA for the CDR3 is TGTGCCAGCAGCTTAGCGCGGGGGCTCACAGATACGCAGTATTTT.

The chain recombines TRBV2 with TRBJ1-6; 8 bases agree with TRBD1. The J segment lost 2 bases and the V segment lost 4 bases, leaving 7 bases of the junction unmatched. Germline V gives CDR1 SNHLY, CDR2 FYNNEI. The CDR3 has 17 residues. In DNA, the CDR3 is TGTGCCAGCAGTGCCCGACAGGGGCAGGCCTATAATTCACCCCTCCACTTT. Its protein product is CASSARQGQAYNSPLHF. The complete variable domain, with remaining parts taken from reference TRBV2 and TRBJ1-6, reads EPEVTQTPSHQVTQMGQEVILRCVPISNHLYFYWYRQILGQKVEFLVSFYNNEISEKSEIFDDQFSVERPDGSNFTLKIRSTKLEDSAMYFCASSARQGQAYNSPLHFGNGTRLTVT.

This chain joins TRBV3-1 and TRBJ2-7; 8 bases align to TRBD2. The V and J ends lost 2 bases and 3 bases, in that order; junction bases with no gene match: 6. The CDR3 loop spans 15 amino acids. Per germline, CDR1 LGHDT and CDR2 YNNKEL (reference sequence). CDR3 region: CASSQLITSGYEQYF. The CDR3 nucleotides read TGTGCCAGCAGCCAATTGATCACTAGCGGCTACGAGCAGTACTTC.

This clonotype was counted once. V usage is TRBV24-1 and J usage is TRBJ2-2; 10 nucleotides match TRBD2. V gave up 4 bases and J gave up 5 bases; unmatched junction bases: 6. CDR1 and CDR2 (germline): KGHDR, SFDVKD. The CDR3 is 16 residues long. The CDR3 coding sequence is TGTGCCACCAGTGACCGGACTAGCGGAGGAACCGGGGAGCTGTTTTTT. Its protein is CATSDRTSGGTGELFF.

The chain uses TRBV5-5 and TRBJ1-1, with D unclear. This CDR3 has 12 residues. V was pared by 0 bases and J by 8 bases, with 8 bases between. The germline gives CDR1 SGHKS, CDR2 YYEKEE (reference sequence). The CDR3 nucleotides are TGTGCCAGCAGCTTGGCCCTAGGGGAAGCTTTCTTT. It yields the protein CASSLALGEAFF. Looking up the rest from reference TRBV5-5 and TRBJ1-1 gives the full variable domain: DAGVTQSPTHLIKTRGQQVTLRCSPISGHKSVSWYQQVLGQGPQFIFQYYEKEERGRGNFPDRFSARQFPNYSSELNVNALLLGDSALYLCASSLALGEAFFGQGTRLTVV.

The rearrangement joins TRBV20-1 to TRBJ2-2; D possibly uses TRBD1 or TRBD2 (7 bases each). Germline loops: CDR1 DFQATT, CDR2 SNEGSKA (reference sequence). V lost 6 bases and J lost 5, with 13 bases in between. CDR3 length: 13 residues. CDR3 nucleotides: TGCAGTGCCGACAGGGAGGGGACCGGGGAGCTGTTTTTT. It yields the protein CSADREGTGELFF.

By its share, this clonotype is medium-sized. This chain links TRBV7-2 with TRBJ2-5, with 7 positions matching TRBD2. The CDR3 runs 13 residues. Trimming cost V 3 bases and J 6 bases; bases outside gene matches: 4. The germline CDR1 and CDR2 sequences are SGHTA and FQGNSA. The CDR3 DNA reads TGTGCCAGCAGCTTTTCCGGGGGGAAGACCCAGTACTTC. Its protein product is CASSFSGGKTQYF.

V and J are TRBV6-4 and TRBJ1-1, with no clear D. The CDR3 consists of 13 residues. The germline V and J ends were trimmed by 4 bases and 0 bases, with 6 bases remaining between them. Germline-derived CDR1 and CDR2 are MRHNA and SNTAGT. CDR3 sequence: CASSVGVNTEAFF. CDR3 in DNA: TGTGCCAGCAGTGTGGGAGTGAACACTGAAGCTTTCTTT.

This rearrangement joins TRBV30 to TRBJ2-7; a possible D gene is TRBD2 (6 bases). Germline CDR1 is GTSNPN and CDR2 is SVGIG (reference sequence). V lost 0 bases and J lost 7, with 19 bases in between. This CDR3 region has 15 residues. The CDR3, as DNA: TGTGCCTGGAGTGTACGAACAGGCGGGGCGAGGGAGCAGTACTTC. Its translation is CAWSVRTGGAREQYF. Looking up the rest from reference TRBV30 and TRBJ2-7 gives the full variable domain: SQTIHQWPATLVQPVGSPLSLECTVEGTSNPNLYWYRQAAGRGLQLLFYSVGIGQISSEVPQNLSASRPQDRQFILSSKKLLLSDSGFYLCAWSVRTGGAREQYFGPGTRLTVT.

This chain links TRBV7-2 with TRBJ2-3; TRBD2 agrees at 7 bases. This CDR3 is 12 amino acids long. V trimming: 4 bases; J trimming: 7 bases; junction bases outside the gene matches: 2. Germline assignment: CDR1 SGHTA and CDR2 FQGNSA. CDR3 sequence (DNA): TGTGCCAGCAGCTCGGGACTACATACGCAGTATTTT. Its protein is CASSSGLHTQYF. Based on the CDR3 plus reference TRBV7-2 and TRBJ2-3, the full variable domain is GAGVSQSPSNKVTEKGKDVELRCDPISGHTALYWYRQSLGQGLEFLIYFQGNSAPDKSGLPSDRFSAERTGGSVSTLTIQRTQQEDSAVYLCASSSGLHTQYFGPGTRLTVL.

This clonotype appeared a few times. V and J are TRBV19 and TRBJ1-2; 8 bases are shared with TRBD1. The CDR3 spans 14 residues. The V gene's germline CDR1 is LNHDA and CDR2 SQIVND (reference sequence). With 7 bases clipped from V and 1 base from J, the junction kept 5 bases outside the gene matches. The CDR3 nucleotides are TGTGCCAGTAAGGGGACAGGCTTTAACTATGGCTACACCTTC. It is translated as CASKGTGFNYGYTF.